Listed here are 2 T cell receptor beta chains from one sample, sequenced in a study of blood T cells in healthy people across ages. Primers used in a second PCR of roughly 6 to 11 cycles were a sample-barcoded 5' primer and a J-beta primer mix. TCRdb re-analysed the 5' RACE reads in MiXCR, keeping a single row per CDR3 protein. The data hold about 1.4 million distinct CDR3 sequences, with around 59% observed a single time. The sample consisted of blood. The receptors were gathered from a man aged 18 to 29 in good health.

The count of this clonotype is one. This sequence joins TRBV11-2 and TRBJ2-3; TRBD1 aligns across 8 bases. CDR1 is SGHAT and CDR2 is FQNNGV in the germline V gene. The CDR3 contains 16 residues. The J segment lost 5 bases and the V segment lost 4 bases, leaving 11 bases of the junction unmatched. CDR3 in amino acids: CASSSSGQGLLDTQYF. The CDR3 coding sequence is TGTGCCAGCAGCTCGTCAGGACAGGGATTGTTAGATACGCAGTATTTT.

V usage is TRBV4-1 and J usage is TRBJ1-1; unclear D gene. This CDR3 contains 13 residues. The germline V and J ends were trimmed by 8 bases and 6 bases, with 16 bases remaining between them. CDR1 MGHRA and CDR2 YSYEKL come from the germline V gene. The CDR3: CASRRPDVPEAFF. CDR3 sequence (DNA): TGCGCCAGCCGTCGGCCTGACGTGCCTGAAGCTTTCTTT.